The next 25 T cell receptor delta chains were all read from a single sample in a study of γδ T cells in repeated Plasmodium falciparum infection. TCRdb ran CATT on the multiplex PCR reads. The sample carries some 100,000 delta-chain clones, over 1.3% recorded once. Gammadelta T cells were flow-sorted from PBMC into Vgamma9/Vdelta2+ and Vdelta2-negative populations for bulk analysis. The source material was gamma-delta T cells from blood. The receptors were gathered from a pool of human donors (malaria-infected and uninfected, not separated).

A note on this clone: The protein held in TCRdb is that of a much larger clone and does not match this DNA's translation at residue 5, likely because of a read error; the protein shown is translated from the DNA. The chain uses TRDV1 and TRDJ1; 13 bases are shared with TRDD3. Germline V lookup: CDR1 TSWWSYY, CDR2 QGS. J was trimmed by 0 bases and V by 5 bases; bases with no gene match: 18. This CDR3 is built from 21 residues. The CDR3 DNA reads as TGTGCTCTTGGGCATACTCGACGTAATAACTGGGGGATACGGTACACCGATAAACTCATCTTT. It translates to CALGHTRRNNWGIRYTDKLIF.

This clone showed up just a few times. For this DNA, TCRdb reports the protein of a much larger clone, which diverges at residue 5, most likely from a read error; the protein presented here is translated directly from the DNA. The chain uses TRDV1 and TRDJ1; 13 bases agree with TRDD3. Germline V gene lookup returns CDR1 TSWWSYY and CDR2 QGS. Losses at the gene ends were 4 bases for V and 0 bases for J; bases not matched to a gene: 32. The CDR3 contains 26 residues. The CDR3 loop reads CALGAPAQLLRQNWGIRSGYTDKLIF. The CDR3 region has the DNA TGTGCTCTTGGGGCCCCTGCTCAACTCCTACGACAGAACTGGGGGATACGGTCGGGGTACACCGATAAACTCATCTTT.

Of note for this clone: TCRdb lists the protein of a much larger clone for this DNA, which differs at residue 14, so this is likely a read error; the protein given here is translated from the DNA itself. V usage is TRDV1 and J usage is TRDJ2; TRDD3 matches 7 bases. Germline lookup yields CDR1 TSWWSYY and CDR2 QGS. The V and J ends lost 2 bases and 1 base, in that order; junction bases with no gene match: 25. The CDR3 consists of 23 residues. Here the CDR3 DNA reads TGTGCTCTTGGGGAAGCTACCACTTCTTGTACTGGGGACGCCGGGGGTTTGACAGCACAACTCTTCTTT. This gives the protein CALGEATTSCTGDAGGLTAQLFF.

On this clone: A read error likely explains why the TCRdb protein, taken from a much larger clone, differs from this DNA's translation at residue 3; the protein shown is translated from the DNA. V usage is TRDV1 and J usage is TRDJ1; TRDD3 matches 13 bases. TCRdb is silent on the J gene; assignment here came from matching the DNA to germline. Germline-derived CDR1 and CDR2 are TSWWSYY and QGS. This CDR3 contains 25 residues. Written as DNA, the CDR3 is TGTGCTCCTGGGGAACGAGGGCTCCTACGCGATACTGGGGGATACGGGCATACAAACACCGATAAACTCATCTTT. Translation gives CAPGERGLLRDTGGYGHTNTDKLIF.

As concerns this clone: A read error is the likely source, as a far larger clone sits one nucleotide away. This sample also contains other DNA sequences that code for the same CDR3. The genes are TRDV1 and TRDJ1; TRDD3 matches at 7 bases. The J gene, absent from TCRdb, was called here by matching the DNA to germline. Germline-derived CDR1 and CDR2 are TSWWSYY and QGS. Unmatched junction bases numbered 16, after V lost 2 bases and J lost 1 base. The CDR3 covers 19 residues. The CDR3 protein is CALGERITRGIPPTDKLIF. For the CDR3, the DNA is TGTGCTCTTGGGGAAAGGATCACTAGAGGGATACCGCCCACCGATAAACTCATCTTT.

This clone was found a few times. TCRdb's entry gives the protein of a much larger clone, which mismatches this DNA's translation at residue 6, likely from a read error; the protein reported here is translated from the DNA. The V gene is TRDV1, the J gene TRDJ1; TRDD3 is a possible D gene (5 bases). The J gene, absent from TCRdb, was called here by matching the DNA to germline. The CDR3 contains 17 residues. V lost 1 base and J 7 bases, leaving 22 bases between the germline ends. Germline assignment: CDR1 TSWWSYY and CDR2 QGS. Here the CDR3 DNA reads TGTGCTCTTGGGGAACCCAGGCCCGGCGGGGGCCACTTTAAACTCATCTTT. Translation gives CALGEPRPGGGHFKLIF.

In the case of this clone: The amino acid sequence in TCRdb belongs to a much larger clone and departs from this DNA's translation at residue 11, likely a sequencing read error; the sequence shown is translated from the DNA. The CDR3 sequence: CALGEILRLGGTRIYGGLAVYTDKLIF. The CDR3 DNA sequence: TGTGCTCTTGGGGAGATATTACGACTGGGGGGTACGCGTATATACGGCGGTTTAGCGGTGTACACCGATAAACTCATCTTT. The V and J genes are TRDV1 and TRDJ1, with TRDD3 identical over 8 bases. The J gene, left out of TCRdb, was set here by checking the DNA against germline. Germline CDR1 is TSWWSYY and CDR2 is QGS. With V trimmed by 3 bases and J by 0 bases, 39 bases remained unmatched. The CDR3 loop spans 27 amino acids.

Concerning this clone itself: With a far larger clone one base away, a read error is the likely cause. The same CDR3 is also encoded by other DNA sequences in this sample. This sequence joins TRDV2 and TRDJ1; 12 bases match TRDD3. No J gene is reported in TCRdb; it was inferred here by comparing the DNA with germline. The germline V gene has CDR1 GEAIGNYY and CDR2 EKD. CDR3 length equals 24 residues. The junction had 28 bases not matched to a gene; V was cut back by 3 bases and J by 0 bases. The CDR3 loop reads CACDPLTSVLGDTSLSTYTDKLIF. The CDR3, as DNA: TGTGCCTGTGACCCACTTACTTCAGTACTGGGGGATACTTCTCTTTCCACGTACACCGATAAACTCATCTTT.

Worth noting for this clone: A far larger clone is one base from this, pointing to a likely read error. This specimen includes other DNA sequences encoding the same CDR3. This rearrangement joins TRDV2 to TRDJ1; TRDD3 agrees at 11 bases. The J gene, missing from TCRdb, was assigned here through DNA to germline matching. The V gene's germline CDR1 is GEAIGNYY and CDR2 EKD. With 2 bases clipped from V and 8 bases from J, the junction kept 6 bases outside the gene matches. The CDR3 runs to 14 residues. The CDR3 sequence: CACDKLGDKGKLIF. CDR3 bases: TGTGCCTGTGACAAACTGGGGGATAAGGGGAAACTCATCTTT.

This clone appeared many times. The TCRdb record carries a much larger clone's protein, which differs from this DNA's translation at residue 8; a read error is the likely cause, and the protein listed here is the DNA translation. The V call is TRDV2, the J call TRDJ1, with 12 bases fitting TRDD3. The CDR3 has 21 residues. J gave up 1 base and V 3 bases, and 20 bases lay outside the gene matches. In germline, CDR1 is GEAIGNYY, CDR2 EKD. The CDR3 reads CACDLKALLSTGGYPTDKLIF. The CDR3 DNA sequence: TGTGCCTGTGACCTTAAGGCCCTCCTAAGTACTGGGGGATACCCCACCGATAAACTCATCTTT.

Note on this clone: TCRdb attributes to this sequence the protein of a much larger clone, which differs from the DNA translation at residue 11; a read error is likely, and the protein displayed is translated from the DNA. The V and J genes are TRDV2 and TRDJ1; 10 nucleotides match TRDD3. Since TCRdb gives no J gene, matching the DNA to germline was used here to assign it. The CDR3 loop spans 23 amino acids. Trimming took 0 bases from V and 7 from J; bases not matched to a gene: 31. Germline values: CDR1 GEAIGNYY, CDR2 EKD. DNA for the CDR3: TGTGCCTGTGACACCGCCCCGGCACGTGGAGCGGGGGATACGACCTACCTACCTGGTAAACTCATCTTT. Translated, it gives CACDTAPARGAGDTTYLPGKLIF.

Of note for this clone: TCRdb shows a much larger clone's protein in place of this DNA's translation, and the two differ at residue 5, likely through a read error; the protein shown is translated from the DNA. The chain is built from TRDV2 and TRDJ3, with 7 bases lining up with TRDD3. TCRdb supplies no J gene; here it was assigned by aligning the nucleotide sequence to germline. This CDR3 spans 21 amino acids. Germline CDR1 and CDR2: GEAIGNYY and EKD. The V segment lost 0 bases and the J segment 0 bases; nucleotides outside the gene matches: 13. Here the CDR3 DNA reads TGTGCCTGTGACACCGTCCCTTTGGGGATAGAAGCCTCCTGGGACACCCGACAGATGTTTTTC. Translating gives CACDTVPLGIEASWDTRQMFF.

Points on this clone: The protein held in TCRdb is that of a much larger clone and does not match this DNA's translation at residue 17, likely because of a read error; the protein shown is translated from the DNA. The chain has TRDV1 and TRDJ1, with 11 bases fitting TRDD3. The J gene is absent in TCRdb and was assigned here via DNA matching to germline. The CDR3 sequence is 22 residues long. Germline loops: CDR1 TSWWSYY, CDR2 QGS. V dropped 1 base and J dropped 3; count of bases not matched to a gene: 22. CDR3 sequence (DNA): TGTGCTCTTGGGGAACCTTCCTACGGTCTACTGGGGGATATTTGCTACGCCGATAAACTCATCTTT. Translating it yields CALGEPSYGLLGDICYADKLIF.

This clone has just a few counts. For this DNA, TCRdb reports the protein of a much larger clone, which diverges at residue 10, most likely from a read error; the protein presented here is translated directly from the DNA. CDR3 region: CALGEGMTRWTSRRYTDKLIF. Here the CDR3 DNA reads TGTGCTCTTGGGGAAGGGATGACCCGATGGACCTCCAGACGGTACACCGATAAACTCATCTTT. The chain links TRDV1 to TRDJ1; perhaps TRDD3 as D (5 bases). TCRdb leaves out the J gene; it was filled in here by matching the DNA to germline. V was trimmed by 2 bases and J by 0 bases, leaving 28 bases between them. The length of the CDR3 is 21 residues. CDR1 and CDR2 from the germline V gene are TSWWSYY and QGS.

A remark on this clone: A far larger clone is one nucleotide away, so this likely arose from a read error. Other nucleotide sequences in the sample specify the same CDR3. This chain joins TRDV1 and TRDJ1; D may be TRDD3 (6 bases). Germline V gives CDR1 TSWWSYY, CDR2 QGS. This CDR3 comprises 13 residues. CDR3 nucleotides: TGTGCCCTTGGGGATTCTACTACCGATAAACTCATCTTT. Its protein product is CALGDSTTDKLIF.

In this sample, this clone turned up many times. The protein recorded in TCRdb matches a much larger clone and deviates from this DNA's translation at residue 10, suggesting a read error; the protein here is obtained by translating the DNA. V usage is TRDV1 and J usage is TRDJ1; tentative D call: TRDD3 (6 bases). Germline CDR1 TSWWSYY, CDR2 QGS. V lost 5 bases to trimming and J lost 0 bases, with 34 bases between them. This CDR3 comprises 22 residues. Here the CDR3 reads CALGSYASLALKRGSYTDKLIF. The CDR3 DNA follows: TGTGCTCTTGGGTCTTACGCCTCCCTAGCCCTTAAAAGGGGATCGTACACCGATAAACTCATCTTT.

With regard to this clone: A read error is the likely source, as a far larger clone sits one nucleotide away. Different DNA sequences within this sample yield the same CDR3. This chain joins TRDV1 and TRDJ1; TRDD3 aligns across 12 bases. Matching the DNA to germline supplied the J gene, which TCRdb does not give. The CDR3 is made up of 19 amino acids. Germline V CDR1 and CDR2: TSWWSYY, QGS. The CDR3 loop is CALGEQVLGDTYAGDKLIF. The CDR3 DNA reads TGTGCCCTTGGGGAGCAGGTACTGGGGGATACCTATGCAGGGGATAAACTCATCTTT.

Notes on this clone: A single base is all that separates this from a far larger clone, so a read error is likely. The chain has TRDV1 and TRDJ1, with D perhaps TRDD3 (7 bases). Matching the DNA to germline supplied the J gene, which TCRdb does not give. The CDR3 contains 21 residues. Germline loops: CDR1 TSWWSYY, CDR2 QGS. The CDR3 region has the DNA TGTGCTCTTGGGAAGGGGGATCCTACGAGCTGGGGGTTAACGTACACTGATAAACTCATCTTT. Residues: CALGKGDPTSWGLTYTDKLIF.

Comment on this clone: The translation of this DNA and the TCRdb protein of a much larger clone differ at residue 9, probably owing to a read error; the protein shown here is translated from the DNA. The gene calls are TRDV1 and TRDJ1; 9 bases fit TRDD3. The J gene, absent from TCRdb, was called here by matching the DNA to germline. CDR1 and CDR2 (germline): TSWWSYY, QGS. With V trimmed by 4 bases and J by 0 bases, 21 bases remained unmatched. The CDR3 length is 21 residues. CDR3 bases: TGTGCTCTTGGGGGAACCTTCGAAGACCCCTACTGGGGGACTTACACCGATAAACTCATCTTT. The encoded protein is CALGGTFEDPYWGTYTDKLIF.

On this clone itself: A read error is the likely source, as a far larger clone sits one nucleotide away. The same CDR3 arises from other DNA sequences in this sample as well. V usage is TRDV1 and J usage is TRDJ1; 13 bases map to TRDD3. The J gene is absent in TCRdb and was assigned here via DNA matching to germline. CDR1 and CDR2 (germline): TSWWSYY, QGS. The CDR3 totals 19 residues. V trimming: 2 bases; J trimming: 4 bases; junction bases outside the gene matches: 13. The CDR3 sequence: CALGEGPTGGYEDIDKLIF. In DNA form, the CDR3 reads TGTGCTCTTGGGGAAGGCCCTACTGGGGGATACGAGGATATCGATAAACTCATCTTT.

This clone is classed as medium-sized. The same CDR3 can be traced to other DNA sequences in this sample. The chain couples TRDV2 to TRDJ1; 7 bases align to TRDD3. Losses at the gene ends were 4 bases for V and 0 bases for J; bases not matched to a gene: 10. Looked up from germline, CDR1 is GEAIGNYY and CDR2 is EKD. The CDR3 has 16 amino acids. Written as DNA, the CDR3 is TGTGCCTGTGATCCCTTACTGGGGACGTACACCGATAAACTCATCTTT. Its translation: CACDPLLGTYTDKLIF.

This clone occurred a few times. TCRdb lists the protein of a much larger clone for this DNA, which differs at residue 4, so this is likely a read error; the protein given here is translated from the DNA itself. The rearrangement joins TRDV1 to TRDJ1; TRDD2 might be the D (6 bases). No J gene is reported in TCRdb; it was inferred here by comparing the DNA with germline. Germline lookup yields CDR1 TSWWSYY and CDR2 QGS. The CDR3 is made up of 17 amino acids. The CDR3 region is CALEEPLSSWAGRKLIF. In DNA, the CDR3 is TGTGCTCTTGAGGAACCCTTATCTTCCTGGGCAGGACGTAAACTCATCTTT.

This clone appeared a few times. This is likely an artifact of a read error, given a far larger clone one base away. Other DNA sequences in this sample translate to the same CDR3. The V gene was identified as TRDV1, while no J gene was called; the table's TRDD3 call for D was not verified on the DNA. The CDR3 is made up of 16 amino acids. The germline CDR1 and CDR2 sequences are TSWWSYY and QGS. The CDR3 loop reads CALGEPLYAETDKLIF. In DNA form, the CDR3 reads TGTGCTCTTGGGGAGCCATTATACGCTGAAACCGATAAACTCATCTTC.

In the case of this clone: The translation of this DNA and the TCRdb protein of a much larger clone differ at residue 13, probably owing to a read error; the protein shown here is translated from the DNA. The rearrangement links TRDV3 to TRDJ1, with D tentatively TRDD2 or TRDD3 (5 bases each). CDR1 is TVYSNPD, CDR2 GDNSRS, per germline (reference sequence). The CDR3 sequence is 15 residues long. The CDR3 DNA is TGTGCCTCCTACCGGAACCGGGGAGGCACCGATAAACCCATCTTT. Amino acids: CASYRNRGGTDKPIF.

This clone has just a few counts. The protein TCRdb gives is from a much larger clone and does not agree with this DNA's translation at residue 15, likely a read error; the protein shown here comes from the DNA. This rearrangement joins TRDV1 to TRDJ1; TRDD3 might be the D (6 bases). No J segment appears in TCRdb, so it was assigned here by matching the sequence to germline. The germline V gene encodes CDR1 TSWWSYY and CDR2 QGS. The CDR3 loop spans 19 amino acids. The CDR3 loop is CALVLFPLAGGATTGKLIF. CDR3 nucleotide sequence: TGTGCTCTTGTGCTCTTCCCCCTCGCGGGGGGAGCGACCACCGGTAAACTCATCTTT.